This T cell receptor (beta chain) was captured by sequencing in a study of T cell responses to AZD1222 COVID-19 vaccine. Of note for this clone: Its target is not known.

Study-level results: Seropositive at baseline were only five or six AZD1222 recipients. Clonal diversity was possibly underestimated, and the donors were mostly white British, with more females.

The repertoire was sequenced with immunoSEQ multiplex PCR; TCRdb's copy has only in-frame clones and lacks some. The sample includes 100,000 to 120,000 clones, 80% to 95% seen only once; the top ten take over 2%. Combined were second doses at about 4 or about 12 weeks. This receptor was identified in an adult who received the AZD1222 COVID-19 vaccine. Sequenced material: peripheral blood, taken 28 days after the second AZD1222 dose.

Here the CDR3 DNA reads TGTGCCAGCAGCTCCACCGGGATAACAAATCAGCCCCAGCATTTT. Encoded protein: CASSSTGITNQPQHF. The chain combines TRBV7-2 with TRBJ1-5; D call uncertain. The CDR3 totals 15 residues. Germline CDR1 is SGHTA and CDR2 is FQGNSA. V lost 4 bases, J lost 4 bases, and 14 bases lay in between.